A single sample gave rise to the 25 T cell receptor beta chains below, sequenced in a study of T cell responses to AZD1222 COVID-19 vaccine. The table came from immunoSEQ multiplex PCR; TCRdb's copy has only in-frame clones and leaves some out. The sample contains tens of thousands of clones, 92% of which appear only once. The sample consisted of peripheral blood, taken 28 days after the second AZD1222 dose. The receptors come from an adult who received the AZD1222 COVID-19 vaccine.

The chain couples TRBV9 to TRBJ2-5; D gene unclear. Trimming removed 0 bases at V and 2 bases at J, with 5 bases between. The CDR3 contains 13 residues. The germline CDR1 and CDR2 sequences are SGDLS and YYNGEE. The CDR3 DNA reads TGTGCCAGCAGCGTAGACCCTCAAGAGACCCAGTACTTC. Amino acids: CASSVDPQETQYF.

V usage is TRBV29-1 and J usage is TRBJ1-2, with 7 bases that match TRBD1. V lost 5 bases, J lost 6 bases, and 12 bases stayed unmatched. The CDR3 consists of 14 residues. Germline V CDR1 and CDR2: SQVTM, ANQGSEA. CDR3 sequence: CSVIAEDRVDGYTF. As DNA, the CDR3 is TGCAGCGTTATCGCCGAAGACAGGGTCGATGGCTACACCTTC.

V usage is TRBV3-1 (or the pseudogene TRBV3-2) and J usage is TRBJ2-5; the D call may be TRBD1 or TRBD2 (5 bases each). Germline-derived CDR1 and CDR2 are LGHDT and YNNKEL (reference sequence). Trimming took 5 bases from V and 5 from J, leaving 18 bases between them. The CDR3 totals 15 residues. The CDR3 is CASSSRGLLVETQYF. The CDR3, as DNA: TGTGCCAGCAGCTCCCGGGGCCTACTCGTGGAGACCCAGTACTTC.

The rearrangement links TRBV6-5 to TRBJ2-1, with 9 bases aligning to TRBD2. The CDR3 length is 16 residues. Looked up from germline, CDR1 is MNHEY and CDR2 is SVGAGI. J gave up 6 bases and V 4 bases, and 10 bases lay outside the gene matches. The CDR3 DNA reads TGTGCCAGCAGTTCCTCGTGGCGGGGGGGCCGCAATGAGCAGTTCTTC. It specifies CASSSSWRGGRNEQFF.

The CDR3 DNA reads TGTGCCAGCAGCTCCCGGACAGGGGCTAATGAAAAACTGTTTTTT. The encoded protein is CASSSRTGANEKLFF. V is TRBV5-6 and J is TRBJ1-4; 9 bases agree with TRBD1. The CDR3 has 15 residues. Germline V gene sequence: CDR1 SGHDT, CDR2 YYEEEE. The V segment lost 3 bases and the J segment 3 bases; nucleotides outside the gene matches: 3.

The gene calls are TRBV4-2 and TRBJ2-7, with 8 positions matching TRBD2. V dropped 6 bases and J dropped 7; count of bases not matched to a gene: 8. The CDR3 has 13 residues. CDR1 LGHNA and CDR2 YNFKEQ come from the germline V gene. In nucleotides, the CDR3 is TGTGCCAGCAGGGACGGGGGGGCGATTGAGCAGTACTTC. Its translation is CASRDGGAIEQYF.

This chain links TRBV15 with TRBJ1-4; 8 bases line up with TRBD1. The CDR3 sequence is 14 residues long. Germline values: CDR1 LNHNV, CDR2 YYDKDF (reference sequence). V shed 3 bases and J 7 bases; nucleotides not matched to a gene: 4. CDR3: CATSRDRAVEKLFF. DNA of the CDR3: TGTGCCACCAGCAGGGACAGGGCAGTTGAAAAACTGTTTTTT.

The rearrangement links TRBV10-3 to TRBJ2-5; no firm D call. The germline gives CDR1 ENHRY, CDR2 SYGVKD. The length of the CDR3 is 14 residues. V was shortened by 3 bases and J by 5 bases, with 13 bases between the two germline ends. The CDR3 protein is CAISERTQQETQYF. DNA of the CDR3: TGTGCCATCAGTGAAAGAACTCAACAGGAGACCCAGTACTTC.

In regard to this clone: A single base separates this from a much larger clone, so it may be a read error. This CDR3 is also generated by other DNA sequences in the sample. The rearrangement uses TRBV12-5 and TRBJ1-1; no clear D. V was shortened by 3 bases and J by 1 base, with 3 bases between the two germline ends. CDR3 size: 12 residues. Germline V gene lookup returns CDR1 LGHNT and CDR2 FRNRAP. CDR3 nucleotides: TGTGCTAGTGGTTTAGAGAACACTGAAGCTTTCTTT. Encoded protein: CASGLENTEAFF.

This chain uses TRBV9 with TRBJ2-2, with D tentatively TRBD2 (7 bases). The germline V gene encodes CDR1 SGDLS and CDR2 YYNGEE. Trimming pared 0 bases from V and 5 bases from J, leaving 14 bases between. This CDR3 spans 16 amino acids. DNA for the CDR3: TGTGCCAGCAGCGTAGTCCGGGGGGCAGGGACCGGGGAGCTGTTTTTT. Encoded protein: CASSVVRGAGTGELFF.

V usage is TRBV11-2 and J usage is TRBJ1-4; 8 bases map to TRBD1. Germline CDR1 and CDR2: SGHAT and FQNNGV. The V gene end was trimmed by 6 bases and the J gene end by 0 bases; junction bases not matched to a gene: 9. The CDR3 sequence is 17 residues long. CDR3 amino acids: CASRFRGLVATNEKLFF. The CDR3 nucleotides read TGTGCCAGCAGGTTCAGGGGGCTAGTTGCAACTAATGAAAAACTGTTTTTT.

This clone was observed a single time. The rearrangement links TRBV7-8 to TRBJ2-1; D is unresolved. Germline assignment: CDR1 SGHVS and CDR2 FQNEAQ. This CDR3 has 15 amino acids. Between the trimmed V and J ends, which lost 2 bases and 7 bases, there was a span of 15 bases. DNA of the CDR3: TGTGCCAGCAGCTTACAGGTGGCGACGAGGAATGAGCAGTTCTTC. This gives the protein CASSLQVATRNEQFF.

This clone was recorded only once. The chain couples TRBV28 to TRBJ1-2; TRBD1 matches 9 bases. V dropped 2 bases and J dropped 6; count of bases not matched to a gene: 16. Germline CDR1 reads MDHEN; CDR2 reads SYDVKM. The CDR3 contains 18 residues. The CDR3 protein is CASSLVGWGGGTGHGYTF. DNA of the CDR3: TGTGCCAGCAGTTTAGTAGGATGGGGTGGGGGGACAGGGCATGGCTACACCTTC.

The genes are TRBV10-2 and TRBJ1-5; 7 bases fit TRBD1. Germline CDR1 WSHSY, CDR2 SAAADI. The trim removed 6 bases at V and 4 bases at J, leaving 9 bases unmatched. The CDR3 length is 15 residues. This chain's CDR3 is CASSQTGSSNQPQHF. CDR3 sequence (DNA): TGCGCCAGCAGCCAGACAGGGAGCTCTAATCAGCCCCAGCATTTT.

This chain joins TRBV29-1 and TRBJ2-3; weak D call: TRBD1 (6 bases). Germline V gives CDR1 SQVTM, CDR2 ANQGSEA. CDR3 length equals 15 residues. Trimming shortened V by 3 bases and J by 6 bases, and 19 bases separated the two germline ends. CDR3 sequence (DNA): TGCAGCGTTGAGCCCCCGGACAGTCGCGTGGATACGCAGTATTTT. Amino acids: CSVEPPDSRVDTQYF.

The CDR3 coding sequence is TGTGCCAGCAGCTTGGCCGGGCAGGCCCCCTACGAGCAGTACTTC. This gives the protein CASSLAGQAPYEQYF. The chain carries TRBV5-5 and TRBJ2-7; D unclear. Germline assignment: CDR1 SGHKS and CDR2 YYEKEE (reference sequence). Trimming pared 0 bases from V and 2 bases from J, leaving 12 bases between. This CDR3 region has 15 residues.

This clone appeared a single time. The gene calls are TRBV3-1 (or the pseudogene TRBV3-2) and TRBJ2-1, with TRBD2 as a possible D gene (6 bases). The CDR3 has 13 amino acids. V was trimmed by 3 bases and J by 12 bases, leaving 15 bases between them. Germline CDR1 reads LGHDT; CDR2 reads YNNKEL (reference sequence). The CDR3 DNA reads TGTGCCAGCAGCCAGTTACCGGGAGCGTCGCAGTTCTTC. This gives the protein CASSQLPGASQFF.

The gene calls are TRBV2 and TRBJ1-3; no clear D. Per the germline V gene, CDR1 is SNHLY and CDR2 is FYNNEI. V lost 5 bases and J 1 base, leaving 15 bases between the germline ends. The CDR3 consists of 16 residues. The CDR3 loop reads CASSLQSRTSGNTIYF. The CDR3 DNA follows: TGTGCCAGCAGTCTCCAATCCAGGACTTCTGGAAACACCATATATTTT. The full variable domain, in which reference TRBV2 and TRBJ1-3 provide the parts outside the CDR3, is EPEVTQTPSHQVTQMGQEVILRCVPISNHLYFYWYRQILGQKVEFLVSFYNNEISEKSEIFDDQFSVERPDGSNFTLKIRSTKLEDSAMYFCASSLQSRTSGNTIYFGEGSWLTVV.

The chain combines TRBV3-1 (or the pseudogene TRBV3-2) with TRBJ2-5; D is undetermined. V was pared by 0 bases and J by 4 bases, with 0 bases between. The germline V gene encodes CDR1 LGHDT and CDR2 YNNKEL (reference sequence). The CDR3 runs to 11 residues. The CDR3 DNA reads as TGTGCCAGCAGCCAAGAAGAGACCCAGTACTTC. The encoded protein is CASSQEETQYF.

This sequence joins TRBV30 and TRBJ1-1, with a tentative D call TRBD1 (5 bases). The V end lost 4 bases, the J end lost 1 base, and 13 bases lay between the germline ends. Germline V lookup: CDR1 GTSNPN, CDR2 SVGIG (reference sequence). The CDR3 is made up of 14 amino acids. The chain's CDR3 is CAWILRGRNTEAFF. CDR3 nucleotide sequence: TGTGCCTGGATCCTCCGGGGACGGAACACTGAAGCTTTCTTT.

The J gene is TRBJ2-7, the V gene TRBV4-3, with D hard to call. The ends were cut back, 0 bases at V and 0 bases at J, with 6 bases in the middle. The CDR3 runs to 14 residues. In germline, CDR1 is LGHNA, CDR2 YSLEER. The CDR3 spells CASSQDRYSYEQYF. In DNA form, the CDR3 reads TGCGCCAGCAGCCAAGATCGGTACTCCTACGAGCAGTACTTC.

The rearrangement joins TRBV5-1 to TRBJ2-7; 9 positions agree with TRBD1. The CDR3 runs to 15 residues. V shed 1 base and J 6 bases; nucleotides not matched to a gene: 8. In germline, CDR1 is SGHRS, CDR2 YFSETQ. The CDR3 DNA reads as TGCGCCAGCAGCTTGATGGGACAGGGAGGAACCGAGCAGTACTTC. This encodes CASSLMGQGGTEQYF.

The rearrangement joins TRBV6-1 to TRBJ1-1, with a weak D call TRBD1 (6 bases). CDR1 and CDR2 from the germline V gene are MNHNS and SASEGT. The V end lost 2 bases, the J end lost 4 bases, and 11 bases lay between the germline ends. The CDR3 covers 14 residues. CDR3 sequence: CASSETGSSTEAFF. The CDR3 DNA reads TGTGCCAGCAGTGAAACAGGGAGCAGCACTGAAGCTTTCTTT.

The J gene is TRBJ2-1, the V gene TRBV7-2; 7 positions agree with TRBD1. This CDR3 is built from 15 residues. The germline V gene has CDR1 SGHTA and CDR2 FQGNSA. V shed 6 bases and J 0 bases; nucleotides not matched to a gene: 5. The CDR3 DNA follows: TGTGCCAGCAGACAACAGGGGAGCTCCTACAATGAGCAGTTCTTC. Translating gives CASRQQGSSYNEQFF.

This clone was counted only a few times. The J gene is TRBJ2-7, the V gene TRBV7-9; TRBD1 agrees at 8 bases. Germline loops: CDR1 SEHNR, CDR2 FQNEAQ (reference sequence). The CDR3 runs 15 residues. The V and J ends lost 8 bases and 5 bases, in that order; junction bases with no gene match: 14. Written as DNA, the CDR3 is TGTGCCAGCGGTCCGCTAGGACAGGGTAAGGACGAGCAGTACTTC. Translated: CASGPLGQGKDEQYF.